The 2 T cell receptor beta chains presented below share a single source sample, sequenced in a study of blood T cell repertoires in COVID-19. Profiled with immunoSEQ multiplex PCR; TCRdb holds only in-frame clones, not every one. This sample has 95,000 to 150,000 clones, with 70% to 90% found just once. Source material: peripheral blood. Receptors originate from a woman of 80 years or more with acute or convalescent COVID-19.

This sequence joins TRBV29-1 and TRBJ1-1, with D uncertain. V was trimmed by 8 bases and J by 2 bases, leaving 9 bases between them. CDR3 length: 11 amino acids. Germline lookup yields CDR1 SQVTM and CDR2 ANQGSEA. CDR3 DNA sequence: TGCAGCTACGGGGATAACACTGAAGCTTTCTTT. This translates into CSYGDNTEAFF.

V and J are TRBV10-1 and TRBJ2-2; possibly TRBD1 for D (6 bases). The V gene's germline CDR1 is WNHNN and CDR2 SYGVQD (reference sequence). With 0 bases removed from V and 3 bases from J, the gap between germline ends came to 8 bases. CDR3 size: 15 residues. CDR3 nucleotide sequence: TGCGCCAGCAGTGAGTCGGCAGGGGACACCGGGGAGCTGTTTTTT. This codes for CASSESAGDTGELFF.